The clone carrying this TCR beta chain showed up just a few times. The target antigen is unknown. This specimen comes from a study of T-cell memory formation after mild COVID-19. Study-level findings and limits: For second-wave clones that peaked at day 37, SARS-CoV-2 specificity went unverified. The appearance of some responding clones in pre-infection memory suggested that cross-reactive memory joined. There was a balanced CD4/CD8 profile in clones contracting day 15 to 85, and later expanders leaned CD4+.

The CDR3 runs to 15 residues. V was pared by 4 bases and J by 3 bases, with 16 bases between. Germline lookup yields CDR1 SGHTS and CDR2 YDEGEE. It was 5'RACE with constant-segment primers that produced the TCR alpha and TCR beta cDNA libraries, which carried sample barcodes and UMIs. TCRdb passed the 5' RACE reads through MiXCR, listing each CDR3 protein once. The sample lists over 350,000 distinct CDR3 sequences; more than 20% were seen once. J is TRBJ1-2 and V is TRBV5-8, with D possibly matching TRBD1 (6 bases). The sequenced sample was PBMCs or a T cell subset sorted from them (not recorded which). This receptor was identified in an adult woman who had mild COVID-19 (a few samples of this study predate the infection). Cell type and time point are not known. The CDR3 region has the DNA TGTGCCAGCAGCCTCTTCGGAGGGGGATACTATGGCTACACCTTC. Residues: CASSLFGGGYYGYTF. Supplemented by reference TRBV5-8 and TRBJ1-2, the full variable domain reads EAGVTQSPTHLIKTRGQQATLRCSPISGHTSVYWYQQALGLGLQFLLWYDEGEERNRGNFPPRFSGRQFPNYSSELNVNALELEDSALYLCASSLFGGGYYGYTFGSGTRLTVV.